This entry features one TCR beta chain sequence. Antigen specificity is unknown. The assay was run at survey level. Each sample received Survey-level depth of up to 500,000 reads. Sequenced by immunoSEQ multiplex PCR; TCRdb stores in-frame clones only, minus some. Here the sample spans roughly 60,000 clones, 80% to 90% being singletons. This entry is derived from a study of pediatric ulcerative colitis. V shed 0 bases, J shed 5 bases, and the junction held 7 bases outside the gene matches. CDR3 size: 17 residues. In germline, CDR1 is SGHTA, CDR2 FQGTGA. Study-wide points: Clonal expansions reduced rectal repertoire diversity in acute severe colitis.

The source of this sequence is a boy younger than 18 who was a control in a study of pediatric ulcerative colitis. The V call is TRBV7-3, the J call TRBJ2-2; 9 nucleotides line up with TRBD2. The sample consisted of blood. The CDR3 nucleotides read TGTGCCAGCAGCTTAACGGGTAGCGGGAGAGGGACCGGGGAGCTGTTTTTT. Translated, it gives CASSLTGSGRGTGELFF.